The 19 T cell receptor beta chains below come from one sample, sequenced in a study of T cell repertoires in cytomegalovirus infection (dated by TCRdb to about 2019). Sequencing was performed on an Illumina HiSeq 1500. TCRdb redid the processing of the public reads, applying fastp at Q25 and MiXCR, and retained in-frame beta chains. When rows share a CDR3 protein, they turn into one entry using the most common DNA and genes. This sample lists roughly 310,000 distinct CDR3 sequences; 15% to 20% were detected once. Of the sample, approximately 12% is held by the ten largest clones. Material for sequencing was PBMCs. The receptors stem from a human donor in good health (CMV status not recorded). Some clones in this sample may be carry-over from other donors' samples.

This clonotype was picked up many times. The chain joins TRBV24-1 to TRBJ1-1, with 9 positions matching TRBD1. The germline CDR1 and CDR2 sequences are KGHDR and SFDVKD. The CDR3 runs to 18 residues. V was pared by 7 bases and J by 1 base, with 15 bases of the junction left unmatched. In nucleotides, the CDR3 is TGTGCCACCAGAAGGACCCCCACAGGGGGCATATGGAACACTGAAGCTTTCTTT. Its translation is CATRRTPTGGIWNTEAFF.

This clonotype was counted a few times. V and J are TRBV24-1 and TRBJ1-5, with D perhaps TRBD1 (5 bases). This CDR3 region has 15 residues. V was shortened by 5 bases and J by 5 bases, with 15 bases between the two germline ends. Germline CDR1 and CDR2: KGHDR and SFDVKD. DNA for the CDR3: TGTGCCACCAGTGCGGGACGGACTTACGATCAGCCCCAGCATTTT. Its protein product is CATSAGRTYDQPQHF.

The chain couples TRBV6-2 or TRBV6-3 to TRBJ2-2, with D possibly being TRBD2 (5 bases). Germline CDR1 is MNHEY and CDR2 is SVGEGT. With 5 bases removed from V and 1 base from J, the gap between germline ends came to 14 bases. This CDR3 spans 16 amino acids. The CDR3 sequence is CASSVRDLLNTGELFF. DNA for the CDR3: TGTGCCAGCAGTGTTCGGGATCTACTGAACACCGGGGAGCTGTTTTTT.

In this sample, this clonotype turned up many times. This chain uses TRBV7-2 with TRBJ2-7, with TRBD1 matching 11 bases. Germline assignment: CDR1 SGHTA and CDR2 FQGNSA. J was trimmed by 3 bases and V by 4 bases; bases with no gene match: 5. The CDR3 is 15 residues long. The CDR3 protein is CASSYGDRGYYEQYF. CDR3 nucleotides: TGTGCCAGCAGCTACGGGGACAGGGGGTACTACGAGCAGTACTTC.

Ten or more counts support this clonotype. The V gene is TRBV7-9, the J gene TRBJ1-1, with D possibly being TRBD1 (6 bases). V was cut by 4 bases and J by 7 bases, with 19 bases left in between. This CDR3 has 15 residues. Germline V gives CDR1 SEHNR, CDR2 FQNEAQ (reference sequence). As DNA, the CDR3 is TGTGCCAGCAGCTACGCAGGGGATCAACTGGGTGAAGCTTTCTTT. The encoded protein is CASSYAGDQLGEAFF.

This clonotype occurred a few times. This sequence joins TRBV18 and TRBJ1-3, with D perhaps TRBD1 (5 bases). V was cut by 3 bases and J by 2 bases, with 14 bases left in between. The germline V gene has CDR1 KGHSH and CDR2 LQKENI. The CDR3 spans 16 residues. CDR3: CASSPSRGTAGNTIYF. The CDR3 DNA follows: TGTGCCAGCTCACCCAGTCGAGGGACGGCTGGAAACACCATATATTTT. The full variable domain, completed using reference TRBV18 and TRBJ1-3, is NAGVMQNPRHLVRRRGQEARLRCSPMKGHSHVYWYRQLPEEGLKFMVYLQKENIIDESGMPKERFSAEFPKEGPSILRIQQVVRGDSAAYFCASSPSRGTAGNTIYFGEGSWLTVV.

In this sample, this clonotype turned up a few times. This chain links TRBV4-2 with TRBJ1-2; D not certain. V lost 4 bases and J lost 6, with 15 bases in between. The germline gives CDR1 LGHNA, CDR2 YNFKEQ. This CDR3 is 14 amino acids long. The CDR3 spells CASSPTGVGNGYTF. In DNA form, the CDR3 reads TGTGCCAGCAGCCCTACCGGGGTGGGGAATGGCTACACCTTC.

This clonotype has a count of ten or more. The gene calls are TRBV7-2 and TRBJ2-1, with 8 bases fitting TRBD2. Germline-derived CDR1 and CDR2 are SGHTA and FQGNSA. V gave up 5 bases and J gave up 9 bases; unmatched junction bases: 12. The CDR3 is 15 amino acids. The CDR3 coding sequence is TGTGCCAGCAGCGAATTAGCGGGGATCCCCGGTGAGCAGTTCTTC. This codes for CASSELAGIPGEQFF.

This clonotype has just a few counts. The gene calls are TRBV19 and TRBJ2-1; 8 bases are shared with TRBD1. Germline V gene lookup returns CDR1 LNHDA and CDR2 SQIVND (reference sequence). The trim removed 6 bases at V and 6 bases at J, leaving 7 bases unmatched. The CDR3 runs 14 residues. The DNA of the CDR3 is TGTGCCAGTAGAGGGGGACAGGAGAGCAATGAGCAGTTCTTC. It translates to CASRGGQESNEQFF.

This rearrangement joins TRBV12-3 or TRBV12-4 to TRBJ2-5; no clear D gene. Trimming shortened V by 7 bases and J by 2 bases, and 14 bases separated the two germline ends. This CDR3 region has 14 residues. In DNA, the CDR3 is TGTGCCAGCACCTCCGCGGTGCGGCAAGAGACCCAGTACTTC. It encodes CASTSAVRQETQYF.

This clonotype was recorded a few times. CDR3 residues: CASSSTPGQGTDTQYF. For the CDR3, the DNA is TGTGCCAGTAGTTCAACTCCGGGACAGGGGACAGATACGCAGTATTTT. V gene TRBV19 combines with J gene TRBJ2-3, with TRBD1 identical over 10 bases. CDR3 length: 16 amino acids. Germline V gene sequence: CDR1 LNHDA, CDR2 SQIVND (reference sequence). The V and J ends lost 5 bases and 3 bases, in that order; junction bases with no gene match: 8.

This clonotype was recorded a few times. J is TRBJ2-7 and V is TRBV6-1; no definite D call. CDR3 size: 14 residues. Germline V gene sequence: CDR1 MNHNS, CDR2 SASEGT. The ends were cut back, 5 bases at V and 7 bases at J, with 18 bases in the middle. The CDR3 protein is CASSYASLPLEQYF. In DNA, the CDR3 is TGTGCCAGCAGTTATGCGTCCCTACCGCTGGAGCAGTACTTC.

This clonotype was counted at least ten times. The chain is built from TRBV25-1 and TRBJ1-4; maybe TRBD1 (5 bases). V was shortened by 8 bases and J by 8 bases, with 12 bases between the two germline ends. CDR1 is MGHDK and CDR2 is SYGVNS in the germline V gene. The length of the CDR3 is 12 residues. The CDR3 region has the DNA TGTGCCAGCCACGGGACGACGGAAAAACTGTTTTTT. Protein sequence: CASHGTTEKLFF. The variable domain in full, with the rest retrieved from reference TRBV25-1 and TRBJ1-4, is EADIYQTPRYLVIGTGKKITLECSQTMGHDKMYWYQQDPGMELHLIHYSYGVNSTEKGDLSSESTVSRIRTEHFPLTLESARPSHTSQYLCASHGTTEKLFFGSGTQLSVL.

The V and J genes are TRBV20-1 and TRBJ2-1; 11 bases align to TRBD2. Germline assignment: CDR1 DFQATT and CDR2 SNEGSKA (reference sequence). Trimming took 4 bases from V and 9 from J; bases not matched to a gene: 8. CDR3 length: 14 residues. CDR3 nucleotide sequence: TGCAGTGCTATAGCGGGGGGGACTTATAGTGAGCAGTTCTTC. This translates into CSAIAGGTYSEQFF.

Ten or more counts support this clonotype. This chain joins TRBV28 and TRBJ2-1; D unclear. V was pared by 2 bases and J by 9 bases, with 8 bases between. Germline lookup yields CDR1 MDHEN and CDR2 SYDVKM. There are 12 residues in the CDR3. CDR3 in amino acids: CASSLGRSEQFF. The CDR3 DNA reads as TGTGCCAGCAGTTTAGGAAGGAGTGAGCAGTTCTTC. Full variable domain (missing parts from reference TRBV28 and TRBJ2-1): DVKVTQSSRYLVKRTGEKVFLECVQDMDHENMFWYRQDPGLGLRLIYFSYDVKMKEKGDIPEGYSVSREKKERFSLILESASTNQTSMYLCASSLGRSEQFFGPGTRLTVL.

This clonotype was counted many times. The V and J genes are TRBV7-2 and TRBJ2-3; D uncertain. CDR1 and CDR2 from the germline V gene are SGHTA and FQGNSA. CDR3 size: 14 residues. Trimming removed 5 bases from V and 4 bases from J, with 13 bases in between. CDR3 loop: CASSPPLRPDTQYF. The CDR3 nucleotides read TGTGCCAGCAGCCCCCCCCTGCGGCCAGATACGCAGTATTTT. Full variable domain (remainder filled in from reference TRBV7-2 and TRBJ2-3): GAGVSQSPSNKVTEKGKDVELRCDPISGHTALYWYRQSLGQGLEFLIYFQGNSAPDKSGLPSDRFSAERTGGSVSTLTIQRTQQEDSAVYLCASSPPLRPDTQYFGPGTRLTVL.

This clonotype was detected a few times. CDR3 sequence reads: CASTRDRGFNQPQHF. The CDR3 region has the DNA TGTGCCAGTACTCGGGACAGGGGCTTCAATCAGCCCCAGCATTTT. The chain uses TRBV19 and TRBJ1-5; 10 bases match TRBD1. CDR1 is LNHDA and CDR2 is SQIVND in the germline V gene (reference sequence). J gave up 3 bases and V 7 bases, and 6 bases lay outside the gene matches. The CDR3 sequence is 15 residues long.

J is TRBJ2-7 and V is TRBV20-1; possibly TRBD2 for D (7 bases). Between the trimmed V and J ends, which lost 6 bases and 2 bases, there was a span of 17 bases. Germline V CDR1 and CDR2: DFQATT, SNEGSKA (reference sequence). This CDR3 comprises 14 residues. The CDR3 nucleotides read TGCAGTGCCCCGGGCGGGGGCTCCACCTACGAGCAGTACTTC. Translating gives CSAPGGGSTYEQYF.

This clonotype was observed at least ten times. The chain has TRBV7-2 and TRBJ2-3, with TRBD2 matching over 11 bases. This CDR3 has 13 residues. Trimming cost V 5 bases and J 14 bases; bases outside gene matches: 9. Germline CDR1 reads SGHTA; CDR2 reads FQGNSA. This CDR3 is CASSPNSGGAGYF. Written as DNA, the CDR3 is TGTGCCAGCAGCCCCAATAGCGGGGGGGCGGGGTATTTT.